A selection of T cell receptor beta chains follows, all from one sample in a study of cytomegalovirus exposure and HLA in healthy donors. Sequenced by immunoSEQ multiplex PCR; TCRdb stores in-frame clones only, minus some. The sample records about 180,000 clones, 80% being singletons. The sequencing sample was made of PBMCs. These receptors all come from a girl aged 10 to 17 in good health and CMV-seropositive. CDR3s include the opening cysteine and the closing phenylalanine or tryptophan. D genes are given only for firm matches. Some rows have no size entry. The others give once, few or many, or a class for an expanded clone.

j_call d_call v_call clone_size cdr3_nt cdr3_aa
TRBJ2-1 TRBD2 TRBV4-2 few TGTGCCAGCAGCACCCGGACTAGCGGGTCTACCTACAATGAGCAGTTCTTC CASSTRTSGSTYNEQFF
TRBJ2-3 TRBD2 TRBV27 - TGTGCCAGCAGTCCCTTGCGACCGGGAGGGCCAGATACGCAGTATTTT CASSPLRPGGPDTQYF
TRBJ2-7 - TRBV2 - TGTGCCAGCAGCGTGGGCGGGACCTCCTACGAGCAGTACTTC CASSVGGTSYEQYF
TRBJ1-2 - TRBV9 - TGTGCCAGCAGCGTAGCTCTGGGGGGTAACTATGGCTACACCTTC CASSVALGGNYGYTF
TRBJ1-6 - TRBV30 - TGTGCCCGGGCGGACAATAATTCACCCCTCCACTTT CARADNNSPLHF
TRBJ2-5 - TRBV30 - TGTGCCTGGAGTGTCTGGGGAGGGGGGCAAGAGACCCAGTACTTC CAWSVWGGGQETQYF
TRBJ2-1 TRBD2 TRBV15 - TGTGCCACCAGCAGAGGTCTAGCGGACTCCTACAATGAGCAGTTCTTC CATSRGLADSYNEQFF
TRBJ1-2 TRBD1 TRBV5-4 once TGTGCCAGCAGCTTTGGGACAGGGGTGTCCTACTACACCTTC CASSFGTGVSYYTF
TRBJ1-5 - TRBV6-1 - TGTGCCAGCAGTGGCTCAGGGGTGGGTCAGCCCCAGCATTTT CASSGSGVGQPQHF
TRBJ2-2 TRBD1 TRBV5-1 - TGCGCCAGCAGCAATCGACAGGGGAGCGGGGAGCTGTTTTTT CASSNRQGSGELFF
TRBJ2-3 - TRBV19 - TGTGCCAGTAGTGTGACAGGCACAGATACGCAGTATTTT CASSVTGTDTQYF
TRBJ2-7 - TRBV5-6 once TGTGCCAGCAGCTTGGGGCGGCTTGGCTACGAGCAGTACTTC CASSLGRLGYEQYF
TRBJ2-1 TRBD2 TRBV5-1 few TGCGCCAGCAGCTTAAGCGGGAGTGACGACAATGAGCAGTTCTTC CASSLSGSDDNEQFF
TRBJ2-3 - TRBV19 - TGTGCCAGTAGTATAGATGGCAGAAGCACAGATACGCAGTATTTT CASSIDGRSTDTQYF
TRBJ2-1 TRBD2 TRBV19 - TGTGCCAGTAGTATAAGTAGCGGGAGTCTCAATGAGCAGTTCTTC CASSISSGSLNEQFF
TRBJ2-7 TRBD2 TRBV19 once TGTGCCAGTAGGGGTCTAGCGGGAGACTCCTACGAGCAGTACTTC CASRGLAGDSYEQYF
TRBJ2-2 - TRBV19 - TGTGCCAGTAGTATGAAGACTAGGCTAGGGGAGCTGTTTTTT CASSMKTRLGELFF